The clone carrying this T cell receptor (beta chain) was detected many times. Antigen unknown. The entry originates in a study of T cells in Graves' hyperthyroidism and ophthalmopathy. Amplification yielded TCR beta CDR3 regions, with RNA transcripts as the source. The HTBI primer set was used in a first-round RT-PCR of the TCR CDR3. TCRdb independently ran MiXCR on the multiplex PCR reads; one entry per CDR3 protein. The sample lists some 150,000 distinct CDR3 sequences, roughly a fifth seen once, with more than 65% in the top ten. Any patient presenting with uncontrolled infection, other autoimmune disease, pregnancy or lactation was left out. The diagnostic basis comprised clinical symptoms, serum thyroxine and TRAb, thyroid ultrasound and orbital computed tomography. Study findings and constraints: Clonotypes that were expanded in thyroid above 0.001 mostly appeared in blood too.

What was sequenced was blood. The clonotype originates from a woman aged 50 to 60 with Graves' hyperthyroidism that later progressed to Graves' ophthalmopathy.

CDR3 residues: CASSFPGTNYEQYF. The CDR3 DNA sequence: TGTGCCAGCAGTTTTCCCGGGACAAACTACGAGCAGTACTTC. V usage is TRBV28 and J usage is TRBJ2-7; D is possibly TRBD1 (6 bases). Looked up from germline, CDR1 is MDHEN and CDR2 is SYDVKM. Trimming took 3 bases from V and 3 from J, leaving 12 bases between them. The length of the CDR3 is 14 residues.